This T cell receptor beta chain emerged from a study of shared clonotypes between healthy human individuals. The table came from immunoSEQ multiplex PCR; TCRdb's copy has only in-frame clones and leaves some out. The sample lists fewer than 600,000 clones, 79% occurring once. CDR1 is LNHDA and CDR2 is SQIVND in the germline V gene (reference sequence). Deletions cut 7 bases from V and 2 bases from J, with 11 bases between. The CDR3 totals 13 residues. Material: PBMCs. The chain has TRBV19 and TRBJ1-2; the D is unclear. The TCR was taken from a woman aged 40 to 49 in good health. Some clones in this sample may be carry-over from other donors' samples. The CDR3 DNA follows: TGTGCCAGTATGGGTAACCGGAACTATGGCTACACCTTC. Translation: CASMGNRNYGYTF.